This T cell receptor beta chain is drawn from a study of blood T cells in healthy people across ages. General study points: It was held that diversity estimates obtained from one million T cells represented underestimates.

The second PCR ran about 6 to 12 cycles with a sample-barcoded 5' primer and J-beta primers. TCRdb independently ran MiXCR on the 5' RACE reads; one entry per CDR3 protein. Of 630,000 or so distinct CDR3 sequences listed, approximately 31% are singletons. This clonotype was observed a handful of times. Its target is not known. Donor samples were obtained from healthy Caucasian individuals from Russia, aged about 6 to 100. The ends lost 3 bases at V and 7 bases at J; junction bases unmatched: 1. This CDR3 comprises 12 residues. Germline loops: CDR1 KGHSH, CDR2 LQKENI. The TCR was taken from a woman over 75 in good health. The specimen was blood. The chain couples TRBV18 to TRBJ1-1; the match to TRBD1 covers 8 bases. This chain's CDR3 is CASSPDRGEAFF. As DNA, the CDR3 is TGTGCCAGCTCACCCGACAGGGGTGAAGCTTTCTTT. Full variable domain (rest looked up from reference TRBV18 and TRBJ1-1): NAGVMQNPRHLVRRRGQEARLRCSPMKGHSHVYWYRQLPEEGLKFMVYLQKENIIDESGMPKERFSAEFPKEGPSILRIQQVVRGDSAAYFCASSPDRGEAFFGQGTRLTVV.